Listed here is a single T cell receptor beta chain. The sample comes from a study of blood T cell repertoires in COVID-19. Measured with immunoSEQ multiplex PCR; TCRdb has only the in-frame clones, and not every one. The repertoire consists of roughly 500,000 clones, with roughly nine tenths occurring once and the leading ten covering about 0.91%. The V and J ends lost 3 bases and 0 bases respectively, with 10 bases between them. Looked up from germline, CDR1 is SGHAT and CDR2 is FQNNGV. This CDR3 region has 15 residues. Seattle patients were enrolled while actively infected and followed longitudinally.

Input material: peripheral blood. The TCR sequence derives from a man aged 18 to 30 with COVID-19, enrolled during active disease. The chain employs TRBV11-2 and TRBJ2-3; perhaps TRBD2 as D (6 bases). CDR3 DNA sequence: TGTGCCAGCAGCTTCCGGAGCGGGAGCACAGATACGCAGTATTTT. Its protein is CASSFRSGSTDTQYF.